The T cell receptor beta chain described here comes from a study of PD-1 blockade in classical Hodgkin lymphoma. Findings and limits, study-wide: Significant TCR diversity gains by C4D1 occurred in CD4+ but not CD8+ cells. The study reported lower baseline TCR diversity in newly diagnosed patients than in healthy donors. What drove the repertoire differences, possibly disease activity or prior therapy, has not been defined.

Data came from immunoSEQ multiplex PCR; TCRdb stores just in-frame clones and leaves some out. The sample consists of roughly 10,000 clones, approximately 87% of them appearing once. V shed 3 bases and J 7 bases; nucleotides not matched to a gene: 7. CDR3 length: 15 amino acids. Germline CDR1 reads SGHTA; CDR2 reads FQGNSA. Time point noted: cycle 4 day 1 (C4D1), after more than 5 weeks of nivolumab. After autologous stem cell transplantation all patients relapsed, and prior brentuximab vedotin exposure differed between cohorts. In the case of this clone: Its antigen is currently unknown.

The chain carries TRBV7-2 and TRBJ1-5; 9 bases fit TRBD1. The sequences come from peripheral blood mononuclear cells (PBMCs), collected before the fourth cycle of nivolumab. The receptor comes from a human donor with classical Hodgkin lymphoma. CDR3 nucleotides: TGTGCCAGCAGCTTGGACCTCGGACAGGGGCAGCCCCAGCATTTT. Amino acid sequence: CASSLDLGQGQPQHF.